Below, 23 T cell receptor beta chains from the same sample are listed, as sequenced in a study of shared clonotypes between healthy human individuals. Terminally differentiated effector memory CD45RA+ cells were excluded from the naive CD8 cells, which were CD45RO-negative and positively selected for CCR7. Assay used: immunoSEQ multiplex PCR; TCRdb lists only in-frame clones, some missing. The sample has some 2,000,000 clones, approximately 95% seen once. Material: naive CD8+ T cells sorted from blood. These receptors were taken from a man aged 18 to 35 in good health.

The gene calls are TRBV7-9 and TRBJ2-3; 10 bases are shared with TRBD1. The CDR3 length is 17 residues. Germline values: CDR1 SEHNR, CDR2 FQNEAQ (reference sequence). V was pared by 7 bases and J by 3 bases, with 13 bases of the junction left unmatched. This chain's CDR3 is CASNPLLGTGETDTQYF. The CDR3 DNA reads TGTGCCAGCAATCCACTTCTCGGGACAGGGGAAACAGATACGCAGTATTTT.

The genes are TRBV7-9 and TRBJ2-1, with D possibly called TRBD1 or TRBD2 (5 bases each). CDR3 size: 15 residues. The germline gives CDR1 SEHNR, CDR2 FQNEAQ (reference sequence). V was cut by 5 bases and J by 8 bases, with 19 bases left in between. Here the CDR3 reads CASSPGTVSVDEQFF. CDR3 nucleotide sequence: TGTGCCAGCAGCCCCGGGACCGTCTCGGTCGATGAGCAGTTCTTC.

The chain is built from TRBV5-1 and TRBJ2-1, with 8 positions matching TRBD1. The CDR3 is 16 residues long. Germline loops: CDR1 SGHRS, CDR2 YFSETQ. Trimming cost V 1 base and J 0 bases; bases outside gene matches: 3. CDR3 region: CASSLSGQGSYNEQFF. The CDR3 coding sequence is TGCGCCAGCAGCTTGAGTGGACAGGGCTCCTACAATGAGCAGTTCTTC.

The chain links TRBV28 to TRBJ1-2, with no clear D. Germline CDR1 is MDHEN and CDR2 is SYDVKM. Trimming removed 6 bases at V and 3 bases at J, with 11 bases between. This CDR3 spans 13 amino acids. CDR3: CASRQHRDYGYTF. The CDR3 nucleotides read TGTGCCAGCAGACAGCATAGGGACTATGGCTACACCTTC.

The chain links TRBV28 to TRBJ2-1; the D gene is possibly TRBD1 (5 bases). The V gene's germline CDR1 is MDHEN and CDR2 SYDVKM. The CDR3 is 14 amino acids. V lost 4 bases and J 4 bases, leaving 11 bases between the germline ends. CDR3 sequence: CASSYSGKYNEQFF. The CDR3 DNA follows: TGTGCCAGCAGTTATTCAGGGAAATACAATGAGCAGTTCTTC.

This clone was counted once. V is TRBV29-1 and J is TRBJ2-3; tentatively, D is TRBD1 (5 bases). V gave up 6 bases and J gave up 4 bases, with 11 bases separating them. Looked up from germline, CDR1 is SQVTM and CDR2 is ANQGSEA. CDR3 length: 12 residues. This CDR3 reads CSVQGMADTQYF. CDR3 coding DNA: TGCAGCGTCCAGGGAATGGCAGATACGCAGTATTTT.

The genes are TRBV7-9 and TRBJ2-7, with 10 bases identical to TRBD1. This CDR3 is built from 14 residues. The germline V gene has CDR1 SEHNR and CDR2 FQNEAQ (reference sequence). J lost 2 bases, V lost 5 bases, and 3 bases had no gene match. As DNA, the CDR3 is TGTGCCAGCAGCGCGGGACAGGGGCCCTACGAGCAGTACTTC. It is translated as CASSAGQGPYEQYF.

This clone has a single count. The sample contains more than one DNA sequence encoding this CDR3. The rearrangement uses TRBV19 and TRBJ2-3; unclear D gene. CDR3 length: 12 amino acids. Germline CDR1 LNHDA, CDR2 SQIVND (reference sequence). V shed 3 bases and J shed 2 bases, with 3 bases lying between them. The CDR3 reads CASSISTDTQYF. The CDR3 region has the DNA TGTGCCAGTAGTATCTCCACAGATACGCAGTATTTT.

Concerning this clone: Other DNA sequences from this sample encode an identical CDR3 as well. The V call is TRBV4-1, the J call TRBJ1-1, with 8 nucleotides matching TRBD1. The V and J ends lost 0 bases and 4 bases, in that order; junction bases with no gene match: 4. CDR1 MGHRA and CDR2 YSYEKL come from the germline V gene. The CDR3 extends over 15 amino acids. This CDR3 is CASSQDGTGGTEAFF. Here the CDR3 DNA reads TGCGCCAGCAGCCAAGATGGGACAGGCGGCACTGAAGCTTTCTTT.

This chain links TRBV9 with TRBJ2-7; the D call may be TRBD1 or TRBD2 (6 bases each). The germline V and J ends were trimmed by 3 bases and 5 bases, with 18 bases remaining between them. This CDR3 region has 15 residues. In germline, CDR1 is SGDLS, CDR2 YYNGEE. Here the CDR3 DNA reads TGTGCCAGCAGCGCCCTGGGACGGGGGCCTGACGAGCAGTACTTC. This translates into CASSALGRGPDEQYF.

The chain links TRBV27 to TRBJ2-7; D is unclear. V was clipped by 9 bases and J by 3 bases, with 3 bases between them. Looked up from germline, CDR1 is MNHEY and CDR2 is SMNVEV (reference sequence). The CDR3 is made up of 9 amino acids. CDR3 sequence (DNA): TGTGCCAGAATCTACGAGCAGTACTTC. It is translated as CARIYEQYF.

This sequence joins TRBV5-1 and TRBJ1-1; D not resolved. Per germline, CDR1 SGHRS and CDR2 YFSETQ. V lost 4 bases to trimming and J lost 1 base, with 5 bases between them. The CDR3 is 12 residues long. The CDR3 DNA sequence: TGCGCCAGCAGCATGGGGAACACTGAAGCTTTCTTT. The encoded protein is CASSMGNTEAFF.

The gene calls are TRBV7-9 and TRBJ2-7; TRBD2 aligns across 7 bases. This CDR3 comprises 15 residues. The germline V gene encodes CDR1 SEHNR and CDR2 FQNEAQ (reference sequence). V lost 1 base and J lost 4; bases outside the gene matches: 7. CDR3 bases: TGTGCCAGCAGCTTAGGGGCGGGAGAACTGTACGAGCAGTACTTC. It codes for CASSLGAGELYEQYF.

The rearrangement joins TRBV30 to TRBJ1-6; TRBD1 is a possible D gene (6 bases). V lost 0 bases and J 10 bases, leaving 10 bases between the germline ends. Germline assignment: CDR1 GTSNPN and CDR2 SVGIG (reference sequence). The CDR3 totals 13 residues. DNA for the CDR3: TGTGCCTGGAGTGTGGGGGCAGGGTCACCCCTCCACTTT. Protein: CAWSVGAGSPLHF. Complete variable domain (other parts from reference TRBV30 and TRBJ1-6): SQTIHQWPATLVQPVGSPLSLECTVEGTSNPNLYWYRQAAGRGLQLLFYSVGIGQISSEVPQNLSASRPQDRQFILSSKKLLLSDSGFYLCAWSVGAGSPLHFGNGTRLTVT.

The V and J genes are TRBV30 and TRBJ1-5; TRBD1 might be the D (5 bases). Between the trimmed V and J ends, which lost 1 base and 5 bases, there was a span of 15 bases. This CDR3 contains 15 residues. Per germline, CDR1 GTSNPN and CDR2 SVGIG (reference sequence). CDR3 nucleotide sequence: TGTGCCTGGAGTGGTGGGGCAGGGAGCGATCAGCCCCAGCATTTT. Its translation is CAWSGGAGSDQPQHF.

The chain is built from TRBV5-1 and TRBJ1-2, with 9 bases aligning to TRBD1. This CDR3 is 16 amino acids long. Trimming at V came to 4 bases and at J to 1 base, leaving 8 bases not matched to a gene. Germline assignment: CDR1 SGHRS and CDR2 YFSETQ. The CDR3 reads CASSKDRGLDNYGYTF. DNA of the CDR3: TGCGCCAGCAGCAAGGACAGGGGCCTAGATAACTATGGCTACACCTTC.

The chain recombines TRBV5-1 with TRBJ2-3; unclear D gene. The V end was cut by 0 bases, the J end by 7 bases, with 6 bases between. The V gene's germline CDR1 is SGHRS and CDR2 YFSETQ. The CDR3 runs 12 residues. The CDR3 DNA follows: TGCGCCAGCAGCTTGGACTTTAATACGCAGTATTTT. Residues: CASSLDFNTQYF.

The CDR3 sequence is CASSQDPAGGPDEQFF. Written as DNA, the CDR3 is TGCGCCAGCAGCCAAGACCCAGCGGGAGGGCCAGATGAGCAGTTCTTC. This rearrangement joins TRBV4-3 to TRBJ2-1, with 10 nucleotides matching TRBD2. CDR1 is LGHNA and CDR2 is YSLEER in the germline V gene. The CDR3 is 16 amino acids. The J segment lost 8 bases and the V segment lost 0 bases, leaving 7 bases of the junction unmatched.

The V and J genes are TRBV5-4 and TRBJ2-3; maybe TRBD2 (5 bases). The CDR3 has 15 residues. Germline CDR1 SGHNT, CDR2 YYREEE (reference sequence). V lost 3 bases and J 9 bases, leaving 20 bases between the germline ends. The CDR3 reads CASSSQWTPTKTQYF. In nucleotides, the CDR3 is TGTGCCAGCAGCTCCCAATGGACTCCAACAAAGACGCAGTATTTT.

The rearrangement joins TRBV7-2 to TRBJ1-2; D is unresolved. This CDR3 contains 11 residues. V lost 3 bases and J lost 6, with 5 bases in between. CDR1 and CDR2 from the germline V gene are SGHTA and FQGNSA. CDR3 bases: TGTGCCAGCAGCTTTGACCATGGCTACACCTTC. This gives the protein CASSFDHGYTF. Drawing the rest from reference TRBV7-2 and TRBJ1-2, the complete variable domain is GAGVSQSPSNKVTEKGKDVELRCDPISGHTALYWYRQSLGQGLEFLIYFQGNSAPDKSGLPSDRFSAERTGGSVSTLTIQRTQQEDSAVYLCASSFDHGYTFGSGTRLTVV.

Of note for this clone: Other DNA sequences in this specimen translate into the identical CDR3. The chain has TRBV7-9 and TRBJ1-4; D not resolved. Germline CDR1 and CDR2: SEHNR and FQNEAQ (reference sequence). The CDR3 has 12 residues. V was shortened by 1 base and J by 8 bases, with 5 bases between the two germline ends. For the CDR3, the DNA is TGTGCCAGCAGCTTAGTCGGCGAAAAACTGTTTTTT. It specifies CASSLVGEKLFF.

Of note for this clone: The same CDR3 arises from other DNA sequences in this sample as well. V usage is TRBV9 and J usage is TRBJ1-5, with no clear D. The CDR3 totals 14 residues. Trimming cost V 0 bases and J 1 base, with 5 bases left between them. Germline V gene sequence: CDR1 SGDLS, CDR2 YYNGEE. CDR3 in amino acids: CASSVEDSNQPQHF. The DNA for the CDR3 is TGTGCCAGCAGCGTAGAAGACAGCAATCAGCCCCAGCATTTT.

The chain joins TRBV5-6 to TRBJ2-2, with unresolved D. Germline V gene sequence: CDR1 SGHDT, CDR2 YYEEEE. The CDR3 covers 15 residues. The V gene lost 1 base and the J gene lost 4 bases, with 11 bases spanning the gap. The chain's CDR3 is CASSLHDALTGELFF. CDR3 coding DNA: TGTGCCAGCAGCTTGCATGACGCACTCACCGGGGAGCTGTTTTTT.